These 4 T cell receptor beta chains share one sample of origin, sequenced in a study of chemoradiotherapy in HPV16-positive cancers. Generated by immunoSEQ multiplex PCR, the TCRdb table keeps only in-frame clones and is missing some. This sample yields tens of thousands of clones, of which roughly nine tenths are seen a single time; around 23% belongs to the top ten. This sample comprised blood, obtained from a patient who underwent chemoradiotherapy. All receptors derive from a human donor with HPV-associated anogenital cancer.

The chain combines TRBV9 with TRBJ1-1; the D gene is possibly TRBD1 (6 bases). Trimming took 1 base from V and 5 from J, leaving 15 bases between them. Germline CDR1 reads SGDLS; CDR2 reads YYNGEE. This CDR3 is 15 amino acids long. The CDR3 region is CASSVIDGGQTEAFF. In DNA, the CDR3 is TGTGCCAGCAGCGTAATTGACGGCGGACAGACTGAAGCTTTCTTT. The full variable domain, in which reference TRBV9 and TRBJ1-1 provide the parts outside the CDR3, is DSGVTQTPKHLITATGQRVTLRCSPRSGDLSVYWYQQSLDQGLQFLIQYYNGEERAKGNILERFSAQQFPDLHSELNLSSLELGDSALYFCASSVIDGGQTEAFFGQGTRLTVV.

This chain connects TRBV7-6 to TRBJ2-7; D is perhaps TRBD1 or TRBD2 (5 bases each). The germline V gene has CDR1 SGHVS and CDR2 FNYEAQ. This CDR3 region has 15 residues. The V end lost 1 base, the J end lost 2 bases, and 12 bases lay between the germline ends. The CDR3 spells CASSLGGTDTYEQYF. In DNA form, the CDR3 reads TGTGCCAGCAGCTTAGGAGGGACGGATACCTACGAGCAGTACTTC.

This chain uses TRBV30 with TRBJ1-1; no firm D call. Germline lookup yields CDR1 GTSNPN and CDR2 SVGIG (reference sequence). The CDR3 runs 14 residues. Deletions cut 0 bases from V and 7 bases from J, with 15 bases between. In DNA, the CDR3 is TGTGCCTGGAGTGTATCCGGGTCTACCTTTGAAGCTTTCTTT. It yields the protein CAWSVSGSTFEAFF.

This chain uses TRBV7-9 with TRBJ2-3; 8 bases match TRBD1. J lost 3 bases, V lost 5 bases, and 4 bases had no gene match. CDR1 is SEHNR, CDR2 FQNEAQ, per germline (reference sequence). The CDR3 extends over 14 amino acids. The CDR3 DNA reads TGTGCCAGCAGCCCGGACAGGGATACAGATACGCAGTATTTT. Its translation: CASSPDRDTDTQYF.